The clone carrying this TCR beta chain was observed at least ten times. Its antigen is still unknown. Unmatched junction bases numbered 10, after V lost 2 bases and J lost 9 bases. The CDR3 has 16 residues. Per the germline V gene, CDR1 is SGHRS and CDR2 is YFSETQ. Libraries of TCR beta came from quantitative 5'-RACE with molecular barcodes. TCRdb analysed the 5' RACE reads with MiXCR anew, one entry per CDR3 protein. The profile shows hundreds of thousands of distinct CDR3 sequences, around 26% of them singletons. The entry originates in a study of CD8 T cells in ankylosing spondylitis. Study conclusions and caveats: Disease-linked clones reportedly showed significant enrichment in matched ankylosing spondylitis synovial fluid. A TCR beta motif made of several highly homologous variants seemed typical of ankylosing spondylitis blood. Certain motif variants had earlier appeared in reactive arthritis synovial fluid and blood. Researchers report that disease-linked clones proved CD8+ and relatively rare in peripheral blood.

V gene TRBV5-1 combines with J gene TRBJ2-2, with TRBD1 identical over 10 bases. This receptor was obtained from a male donor with ankylosing spondylitis. What was sequenced was blood, either unsorted or a sorted T cell fraction (not recorded which). This CDR3 is CASSFAGTGVSRELFF. The DNA for the CDR3 is TGCGCCAGCAGCTTCGCCGGGACAGGGGTGTCAAGGGAGCTGTTTTTT.